This T cell receptor beta chain was captured in a study of T cells in localized non-small cell lung cancer. Germline V CDR1 and CDR2: SGHKS, YYEKEE (reference sequence). The junction had 10 bases not matched to a gene; V was cut back by 0 bases and J by 9 bases. There are 16 residues in the CDR3. Libraries were prepared by immunoSEQ multiplex PCR; TCRdb keeps only in-frame clonotypes and omits some of them. This sample has tens of thousands of clones, with 81% found just once. The sample was peripheral blood mononuclear cells, taken before any cancer treatment. This clonotype was sampled from a man aged 40 to 70 with stage III lung adenocarcinoma. The rearrangement joins TRBV5-5 to TRBJ2-7; 12 positions match TRBD1. The CDR3 sequence: CASSLEAGTGGVGQYF. CDR3 DNA: TGTGCCAGCAGCTTGGAGGCCGGGACAGGGGGCGTCGGGCAGTACTTC.